Here is one T cell receptor beta chain with its context. As yet, its antigen is unknown. Clones were read by immunoSEQ multiplex PCR, and TCRdb kept only the in-frame ones, dropping some. The sample holds around 940,000 clones; approximately 76% are singletons and the top ten take about 1.5%. From CD4+ cells came CD45RA+ naive and CD45RA-negative memory subsets. The source of the sample is a study of shared clonotypes between healthy human individuals. Overall study results and limits: The naive CD4 repertoires of a handful of donors were compared, and approximately 5% of clonotypes were shared.

This TCR came from a man aged 18 to 29 in good health. Sequenced sample: memory CD4+ T cells sorted from blood. As for subset: CD45RA-negative fraction.

CDR3 in amino acids: CASSLSGTDGYTF. The CDR3 region has the DNA TGCGCCAGCAGCTTGAGTGGGACGGATGGCTACACCTTC. This chain connects TRBV5-1 to TRBJ1-2; weak D call: TRBD1 (5 bases). V lost 1 base to trimming and J lost 6 bases, with 10 bases between them. CDR1 is SGHRS and CDR2 is YFSETQ in the germline V gene. The CDR3 has 13 residues.